A single sample is the source of the 29 T cell receptor beta chains below, sequenced in a study of T-cell memory formation after mild COVID-19. TCRdb re-derived calls from the 5' RACE reads in MiXCR, one entry per CDR3 protein. The repertoire includes some 440,000 distinct CDR3 sequences, nearly 25% of them detected once, and under 15% sits in the top ten. The specimen was PBMCs or a T cell subset sorted from them (not recorded which). All receptors derive from an adult woman who had mild COVID-19 (a few samples of this study predate the infection). Cell type and time point are not known.

This clonotype was seen a handful of times. The CDR3 sequence is CSAREPLGLAGGRVYEQYF. The CDR3 DNA sequence: TGCAGTGCTAGAGAGCCCCTTGGACTAGCGGGAGGACGGGTGTACGAGCAGTACTTC. The V call is TRBV20-1, the J call TRBJ2-7; TRBD2 aligns across 14 bases. After removal of 0 bases from V and 4 bases from J, the junction contained 14 bases not matched to a gene. The CDR3 consists of 19 residues. Germline V gene sequence: CDR1 DFQATT, CDR2 SNEGSKA (reference sequence).

The rearrangement links TRBV6-1 to TRBJ2-7; D might be TRBD1 (6 bases). Between the trimmed V and J ends, which lost 6 bases and 3 bases, there was a span of 27 bases. The CDR3 sequence is 18 residues long. The germline V gene encodes CDR1 MNHNS and CDR2 SASEGT. The CDR3 coding sequence is TGTGCCAGCAGGGGAAAAGATAGACAGGCCTCCCTTGGCTACGAGCAGTACTTC. This gives the protein CASRGKDRQASLGYEQYF.

The DNA of the CDR3 is TGCGCCAGCAGCCAAGGAGGACTAGCGGGACAGAGGGAGCAGTTCTTC. Translating gives CASSQGGLAGQREQFF. This sequence joins TRBV4-3 and TRBJ2-1; 12 nucleotides line up with TRBD2. V shed 1 base and J 10 bases; nucleotides not matched to a gene: 8. The CDR3 loop spans 16 amino acids. Per germline, CDR1 LGHNA and CDR2 YSLEER.

The genes are TRBV14 and TRBJ2-1, with D possibly matching TRBD2 (6 bases). CDR3 length equals 17 residues. The V and J ends lost 3 bases and 4 bases respectively, with 19 bases between them. Germline CDR1 SGHDN, CDR2 FVKESK. The chain's CDR3 is CASSHLRWDSGYNEQFF. DNA of the CDR3: TGTGCCAGCAGCCACCTCCGTTGGGACTCAGGTTACAATGAGCAGTTCTTC.

This clonotype was found a few times. This sequence joins TRBV7-2 and TRBJ1-2, with D perhaps matching TRBD1 (5 bases). CDR1 is SGHTA, CDR2 FQGNSA, per germline. With 6 bases removed from V and 5 bases from J, the gap between germline ends came to 19 bases. This CDR3 region has 15 residues. In nucleotides, the CDR3 is TGTGCCAGCAGGGCAGACGGGCAGGGTTGGTATGGCTACACCTTC. Amino acid sequence: CASRADGQGWYGYTF.

Only a few counts were recorded for this clonotype. The rearrangement uses TRBV5-1 and TRBJ1-1, with D perhaps matching TRBD1 (5 bases). CDR3 length equals 14 residues. V lost 2 bases to trimming and J lost 4 bases, with 12 bases between them. Germline values: CDR1 SGHRS, CDR2 YFSETQ. This chain's CDR3 is CASSFRTGPTEAFF. In DNA, the CDR3 is TGCGCCAGCAGCTTCCGGACGGGACCCACTGAAGCTTTCTTT.

In its sample, this clonotype was seen a few times. The gene calls are TRBV5-6 and TRBJ1-1; no clear D gene. Trimming removed 1 base from V and 7 bases from J, with 11 bases in between. Germline CDR1 and CDR2: SGHDT and YYEEEE. The CDR3 extends over 13 amino acids. CDR3 in amino acids: CASSLPQNLEAFF. In DNA form, the CDR3 reads TGTGCCAGCAGCTTGCCACAGAACCTTGAAGCTTTCTTT.

This clonotype was detected a few times. The chain couples TRBV18 to TRBJ2-3; 9 positions agree with TRBD2. J lost 4 bases, V lost 1 base, and 0 bases had no gene match. The CDR3 totals 14 residues. Germline CDR1 is KGHSH and CDR2 is LQKENI. The CDR3 loop is CASSPRLAADTQYF. The CDR3, as DNA: TGTGCCAGCTCACCACGACTAGCGGCAGATACGCAGTATTTT.

This sequence joins TRBV3-1 and TRBJ2-7, with 11 bases lining up with TRBD2. Germline V gene lookup returns CDR1 LGHDT and CDR2 YNNKEL (reference sequence). The junction had 1 base not matched to a gene; V was cut back by 3 bases and J by 0 bases. This CDR3 region has 15 residues. In nucleotides, the CDR3 is TGTGCCAGCAGCCAGGGACTAGCGGACTCCTACGAGCAGTACTTC. Translating it yields CASSQGLADSYEQYF.

The chain combines TRBV24-1 with TRBJ2-5; 10 bases line up with TRBD1. V lost 9 bases and J lost 5; bases outside the gene matches: 11. This CDR3 contains 15 residues. Germline V CDR1 and CDR2: KGHDR, SFDVKD. CDR3 DNA sequence: TGTGCCACCTCACTGGGACAGGGGATCTTCGAGACCCAGTACTTC. Translating gives CATSLGQGIFETQYF.

This clonotype was seen only a few times. The rearrangement links TRBV7-2 to TRBJ2-2; perhaps TRBD2 as D (5 bases). V lost 4 bases, J lost 7 bases, and 10 bases lay in between. This CDR3 has 13 amino acids. Germline loops: CDR1 SGHTA, CDR2 FQGNSA. In DNA, the CDR3 is TGTGCCAGCAGCTCCGAGGGAAACGGGGAGCTGTTTTTT. Residues: CASSSEGNGELFF.

There are many counts of this clonotype. The V and J genes are TRBV7-2 and TRBJ2-7; D gene unclear. Looked up from germline, CDR1 is SGHTA and CDR2 is FQGNSA. This CDR3 has 14 residues. V dropped 1 base and J dropped 3 bases, with 10 bases sitting between them. The CDR3 sequence: CASSLVPGGYEQYF. The CDR3 DNA is TGTGCCAGCAGCTTAGTCCCCGGCGGCTACGAGCAGTACTTC.

This clonotype was detected only a few times. V is TRBV6-6 and J is TRBJ2-3; weak D call: TRBD1 (6 bases). The V gene's germline CDR1 is MNHNY and CDR2 SVGAGI (reference sequence). The CDR3 consists of 15 residues. V lost 3 bases and J lost 3, with 13 bases in between. DNA for the CDR3: TGTGCCAGCAGTTATAGAGGACAGCGAACAGATACGCAGTATTTT. Protein product: CASSYRGQRTDTQYF.

The CDR3 here is CASTPRLAGNNEQFF. DNA of the CDR3: TGCGCCAGCACCCCTAGACTAGCGGGGAACAATGAGCAGTTCTTC. The gene calls are TRBV5-1 and TRBJ2-1, with 11 nucleotides matching TRBD2. The germline V gene has CDR1 SGHRS and CDR2 YFSETQ. This CDR3 is 15 amino acids long. Trimming at V came to 6 bases and at J to 5 bases, leaving 7 bases not matched to a gene.

This clonotype was counted a few times. The chain employs TRBV7-6 and TRBJ2-1; 7 nucleotides align to TRBD2. Germline V lookup: CDR1 SGHVS, CDR2 FNYEAQ. Unmatched junction bases numbered 8, after V lost 1 base and J lost 8 bases. This CDR3 contains 15 residues. The CDR3, as DNA: TGTGCCAGCAGCTTAGTAATAGCGGGTAGGGATGAGCAGTTCTTC. Amino acids: CASSLVIAGRDEQFF.

The rearrangement joins TRBV10-3 to TRBJ2-3; D is tentatively TRBD1 or TRBD2 (5 bases each). V lost 0 bases to trimming and J lost 2 bases, with 9 bases between them. This CDR3 region has 15 residues. The germline CDR1 and CDR2 sequences are ENHRY and SYGVKD. CDR3 sequence: CAISESGVVTDTQYF. CDR3 sequence (DNA): TGTGCCATCAGTGAGTCGGGGGTGGTCACAGATACGCAGTATTTT.

This clonotype has only a few counts. The genes are TRBV20-1 and TRBJ1-5, with D maybe TRBD1 (6 bases). The length of the CDR3 is 16 residues. CDR1 DFQATT and CDR2 SNEGSKA come from the germline V gene (reference sequence). Trimming pared 0 bases from V and 2 bases from J, leaving 14 bases between. In nucleotides, the CDR3 is TGCAGTGCTAGAGATGAATACAGGGTTGGCAATCAGCCCCAGCATTTT. Translated: CSARDEYRVGNQPQHF.

The V call is TRBV12-3 or TRBV12-4, the J call TRBJ2-5, with D perhaps TRBD1 (5 bases). The CDR3 covers 13 residues. Trimming took off 6 bases at V and 4 bases at J, with 12 bases between the two ends. The CDR3 sequence: CASRGEGPETQYF. The CDR3 nucleotides read TGTGCCAGCAGAGGGGAAGGGCCAGAGACCCAGTACTTC.

J is TRBJ2-7 and V is TRBV7-6, with TRBD1 matching 7 bases. CDR1 is SGHVS and CDR2 is FNYEAQ in the germline V gene. The CDR3 consists of 17 residues. With V trimmed by 2 bases and J by 2 bases, 12 bases remained unmatched. CDR3 sequence (DNA): TGTGCCAGCAGCTTAAATGGAGACAGGGATCTTGCCTACGAGCAGTACTTC. Residues: CASSLNGDRDLAYEQYF.

This clonotype appeared a few times. The chain is built from TRBV5-5 and TRBJ1-5; D perhaps matches TRBD1 (6 bases). CDR1 is SGHKS, CDR2 YYEKEE, per germline (reference sequence). V was clipped by 5 bases and J by 0 bases, with 9 bases between them. The CDR3 extends over 14 amino acids. CDR3 region: CASSPDSSNQPQHF. Here the CDR3 DNA reads TGTGCCAGCAGTCCGGACAGTAGCAATCAGCCCCAGCATTTT. The full variable domain, rest sourced from reference TRBV5-5 and TRBJ1-5, is DAGVTQSPTHLIKTRGQQVTLRCSPISGHKSVSWYQQVLGQGPQFIFQYYEKEERGRGNFPDRFSARQFPNYSSELNVNALLLGDSALYLCASSPDSSNQPQHFGDGTRLSIL.

The gene calls are TRBV18 and TRBJ1-2; no firm D call. V gave up 5 bases and J gave up 5 bases, with 9 bases separating them. CDR1 KGHSH and CDR2 LQKENI come from the germline V gene. The CDR3 sequence is 12 residues long. The CDR3 is CASSADKYGYTF. In DNA form, the CDR3 reads TGTGCCAGCTCAGCCGATAAGTATGGCTACACCTTC. The whole variable domain, filled in from reference TRBV18 and TRBJ1-2, reads NAGVMQNPRHLVRRRGQEARLRCSPMKGHSHVYWYRQLPEEGLKFMVYLQKENIIDESGMPKERFSAEFPKEGPSILRIQQVVRGDSAAYFCASSADKYGYTFGSGTRLTVV.

The J gene is TRBJ2-2, the V gene TRBV12-5; D gene uncertain. CDR1 and CDR2 from the germline V gene are LGHNT and FRNRAP. This CDR3 region has 12 residues. The V end lost 6 bases, the J end lost 4 bases, and 6 bases lay between the germline ends. The CDR3 sequence is CASGHTTGELFF. CDR3 nucleotides: TGTGCTAGTGGCCACACCACCGGGGAGCTGTTTTTT. Full variable domain (remainder filled in from reference TRBV12-5 and TRBJ2-2): DARVTQTPRHKVTEMGQEVTMRCQPILGHNTVFWYRQTMMQGLELLAYFRNRAPLDDSGMPKDRFSAEMPDATLATLKIQPSEPRDSAVYFCASGHTTGELFFGEGSRLTVL.

The rearrangement joins TRBV29-1 to TRBJ2-1, with 9 bases fitting TRBD2. This CDR3 has 18 amino acids. Germline V CDR1 and CDR2: SQVTM, ANQGSEA. V gave up 8 bases and J gave up 0 bases; unmatched junction bases: 17. CDR3 sequence reads: CSLRPAGGIKGSYNEQFF. DNA for the CDR3: TGCAGCCTCAGGCCAGCGGGGGGAATTAAGGGCTCCTACAATGAGCAGTTCTTC.

The V gene is TRBV3-1, the J gene TRBJ2-5, with 8 bases lining up with TRBD1. CDR1 and CDR2 from the germline V gene are LGHDT and YNNKEL (reference sequence). This CDR3 has 14 residues. J was trimmed by 3 bases and V by 6 bases; bases with no gene match: 6. The CDR3 DNA follows: TGTGCCAGCAGATCCTACAGGGGGGAAGAGACCCAGTACTTC. Protein: CASRSYRGEETQYF.

This clonotype turned up a few times. The gene calls are TRBV7-9 and TRBJ2-2; possibly TRBD2 for D (6 bases). V lost 9 bases, J lost 3 bases, and 17 bases lay in between. CDR1 is SEHNR, CDR2 FQNEAQ, per germline (reference sequence). CDR3 length: 15 residues. The CDR3 region is CASPPGLLDTGELFF. The DNA for the CDR3 is TGTGCCAGTCCGCCGGGACTTCTTGACACCGGGGAGCTGTTTTTT.

The V and J genes are TRBV20-1 and TRBJ2-3; D possibly corresponds to TRBD2 (6 bases). Trimming pared 6 bases from V and 1 base from J, leaving 17 bases between. The CDR3 length is 15 residues. CDR1 is DFQATT and CDR2 is SNEGSKA in the germline V gene (reference sequence). The DNA for the CDR3 is TGCAGTGCAGCGCAAAGCGGGTCCGGCACAGATACGCAGTATTTT. This translates into CSAAQSGSGTDTQYF.

This clonotype came up a few times. The V gene is TRBV7-9, the J gene TRBJ1-2; D gene uncertain. CDR1 is SEHNR, CDR2 FQNEAQ, per germline (reference sequence). This CDR3 is built from 14 residues. V was clipped by 1 base and J by 6 bases, with 12 bases between them. The CDR3 region has the DNA TGTGCCAGCAGCTTAGGGGCGAGGTCGGATGGCTACACCTTC. Translation: CASSLGARSDGYTF. Full variable domain (rest looked up from reference TRBV7-9 and TRBJ1-2): DTGVSQNPRHKITKRGQNVTFRCDPISEHNRLYWYRQTLGQGPEFLTYFQNEAQLEKSRLLSDRFSAERPKGSFSTLEIQRTEQGDSAMYLCASSLGARSDGYTFGSGTRLTVV.

This clonotype turned up a few times. The V gene is TRBV6-2 or TRBV6-3, the J gene TRBJ2-3; D is possibly TRBD2 (5 bases). The CDR3 is 13 amino acids. V was clipped by 6 bases and J by 6 bases, with 13 bases between them. The germline V gene has CDR1 MNHEY and CDR2 SVGEGT. The CDR3 bases are TGTGCCAGCAGACATCGAGGCGGGGATACGCAGTATTTT. This translates into CASRHRGGDTQYF.

This clonotype was seen many times. V gene TRBV5-1 combines with J gene TRBJ2-3; D perhaps matches TRBD1 (5 bases). CDR3 length: 17 residues. Between the trimmed V and J ends, which lost 4 bases and 5 bases, there was a span of 23 bases. Germline V lookup: CDR1 SGHRS, CDR2 YFSETQ. Here the CDR3 DNA reads TGCGCCAGCAGCCGACTGTCTAATGGGGCCTCGGGAGATACGCAGTATTTT. Amino acids: CASSRLSNGASGDTQYF.